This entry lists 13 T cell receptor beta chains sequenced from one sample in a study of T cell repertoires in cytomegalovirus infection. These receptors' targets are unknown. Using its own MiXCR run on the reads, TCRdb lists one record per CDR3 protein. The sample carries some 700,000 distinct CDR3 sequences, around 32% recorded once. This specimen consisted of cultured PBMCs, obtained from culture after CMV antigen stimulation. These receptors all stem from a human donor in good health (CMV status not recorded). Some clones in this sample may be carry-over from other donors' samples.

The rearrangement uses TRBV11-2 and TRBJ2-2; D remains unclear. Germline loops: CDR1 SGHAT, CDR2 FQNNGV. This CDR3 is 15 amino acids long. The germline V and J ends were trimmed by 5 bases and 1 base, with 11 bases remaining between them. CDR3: CASSVRPMNTGELFF. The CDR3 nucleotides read TGTGCCAGCAGCGTCCGACCGATGAACACCGGGGAGCTGTTTTTT.

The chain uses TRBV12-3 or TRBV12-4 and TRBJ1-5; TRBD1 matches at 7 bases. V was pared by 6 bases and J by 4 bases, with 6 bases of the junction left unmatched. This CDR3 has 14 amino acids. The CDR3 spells CASSVQGSNQPQHF. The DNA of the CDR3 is TGTGCCAGCAGCGTACAGGGGTCGAATCAGCCCCAGCATTTT.

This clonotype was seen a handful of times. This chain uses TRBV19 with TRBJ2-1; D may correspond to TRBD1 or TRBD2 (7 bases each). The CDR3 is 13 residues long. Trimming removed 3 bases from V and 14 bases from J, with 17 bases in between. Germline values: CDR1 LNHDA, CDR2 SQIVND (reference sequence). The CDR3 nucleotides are TGTGCCAGTAGTATGGGCAGGGGGGGTCCGGAGTTCTTC. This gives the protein CASSMGRGGPEFF.

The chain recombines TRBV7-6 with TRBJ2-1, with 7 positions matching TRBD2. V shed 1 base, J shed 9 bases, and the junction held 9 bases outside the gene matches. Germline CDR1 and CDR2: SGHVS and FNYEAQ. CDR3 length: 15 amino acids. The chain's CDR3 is CASSLGRPSSGEQFF. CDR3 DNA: TGTGCCAGCAGCTTAGGGCGGCCTTCTAGCGGTGAGCAGTTCTTC.

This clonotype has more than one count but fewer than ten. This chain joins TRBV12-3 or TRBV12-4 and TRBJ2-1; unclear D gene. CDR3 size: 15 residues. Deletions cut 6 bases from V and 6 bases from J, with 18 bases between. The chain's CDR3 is CASSSPYGDFNEQFF. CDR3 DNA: TGTGCCAGCAGCTCGCCCTATGGGGATTTCAATGAGCAGTTCTTC.

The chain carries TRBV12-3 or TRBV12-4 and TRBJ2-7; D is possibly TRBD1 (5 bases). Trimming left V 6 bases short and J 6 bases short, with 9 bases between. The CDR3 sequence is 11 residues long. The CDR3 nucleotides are TGTGCCAGCAGACACAGGTCCGAGCAGTACTTC. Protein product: CASRHRSEQYF.

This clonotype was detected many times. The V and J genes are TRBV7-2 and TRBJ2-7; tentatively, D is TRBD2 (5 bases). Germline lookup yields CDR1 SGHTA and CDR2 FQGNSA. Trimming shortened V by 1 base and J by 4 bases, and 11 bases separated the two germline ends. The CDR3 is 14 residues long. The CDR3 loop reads CASSLEAGPYEQYF. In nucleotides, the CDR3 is TGTGCCAGCAGCTTAGAGGCGGGTCCGTACGAGCAGTACTTC.

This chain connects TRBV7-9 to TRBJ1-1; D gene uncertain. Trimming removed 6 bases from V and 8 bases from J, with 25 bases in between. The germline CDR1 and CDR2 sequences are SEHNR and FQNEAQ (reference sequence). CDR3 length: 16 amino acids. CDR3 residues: CASRPDLSPSQLEAFF. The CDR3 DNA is TGTGCCAGCAGACCAGACCTCAGTCCCTCCCAATTGGAAGCTTTCTTT.

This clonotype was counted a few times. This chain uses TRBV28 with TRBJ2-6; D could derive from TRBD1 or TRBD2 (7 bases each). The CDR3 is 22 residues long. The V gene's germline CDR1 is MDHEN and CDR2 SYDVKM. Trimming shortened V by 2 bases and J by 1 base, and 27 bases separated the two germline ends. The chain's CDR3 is CASSLNLLVRGTDDSGANVLTF. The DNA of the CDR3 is TGTGCCAGCAGTTTAAACCTCCTGGTGCGGGGGACAGATGATTCTGGGGCCAACGTCCTGACTTTC.

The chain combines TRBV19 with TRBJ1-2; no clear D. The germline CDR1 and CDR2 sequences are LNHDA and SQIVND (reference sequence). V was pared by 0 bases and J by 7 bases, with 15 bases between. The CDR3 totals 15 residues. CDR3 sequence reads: CASSIDTVEVGGYTF. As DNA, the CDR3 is TGTGCCAGTAGTATAGATACCGTAGAAGTTGGTGGCTACACCTTC.

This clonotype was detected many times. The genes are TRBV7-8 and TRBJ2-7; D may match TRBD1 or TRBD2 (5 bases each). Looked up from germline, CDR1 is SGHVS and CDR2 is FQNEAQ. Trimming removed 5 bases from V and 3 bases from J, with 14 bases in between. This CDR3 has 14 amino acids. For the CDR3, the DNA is TGTGCCAGCAGCCGTTGGGGACCGAACTACGAGCAGTACTTC. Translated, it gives CASSRWGPNYEQYF.

This CDR3 reads CASSPWQGGVYGYTF. CDR3 nucleotide sequence: TGTGCCAGCAGTCCCTGGCAGGGGGGTGTCTATGGCTACACCTTC. The chain carries TRBV2 and TRBJ1-2, with 7 nucleotides matching TRBD1. Germline V gene sequence: CDR1 SNHLY, CDR2 FYNNEI. V was clipped by 5 bases and J by 4 bases; unmatched bases: 10. This CDR3 contains 15 residues.

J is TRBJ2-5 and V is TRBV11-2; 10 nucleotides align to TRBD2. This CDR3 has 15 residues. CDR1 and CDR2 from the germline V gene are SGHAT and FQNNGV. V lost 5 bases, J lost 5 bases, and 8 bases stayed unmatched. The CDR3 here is CASSQSGTSEETQYF. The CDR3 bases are TGTGCCAGCAGCCAGAGCGGGACTAGCGAGGAGACCCAGTACTTC.